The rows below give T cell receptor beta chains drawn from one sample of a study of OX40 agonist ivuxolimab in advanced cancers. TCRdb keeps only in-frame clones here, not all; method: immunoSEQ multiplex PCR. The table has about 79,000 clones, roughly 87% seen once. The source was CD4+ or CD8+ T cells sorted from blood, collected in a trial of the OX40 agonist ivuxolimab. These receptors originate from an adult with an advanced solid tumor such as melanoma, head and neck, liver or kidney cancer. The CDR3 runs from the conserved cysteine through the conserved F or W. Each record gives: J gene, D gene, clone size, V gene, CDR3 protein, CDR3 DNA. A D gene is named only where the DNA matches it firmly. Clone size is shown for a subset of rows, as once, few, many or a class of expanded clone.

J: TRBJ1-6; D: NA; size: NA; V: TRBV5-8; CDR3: CASSGRGNSPLHF; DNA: TGTGCCAGCAGCGGCAGGGGCAATTCACCCCTCCACTTT
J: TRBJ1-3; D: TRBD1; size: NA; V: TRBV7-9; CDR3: CASSSNRGAGNTIYF; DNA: TGTGCCAGCAGCTCAAACAGGGGCGCTGGAAACACCATATATTTT
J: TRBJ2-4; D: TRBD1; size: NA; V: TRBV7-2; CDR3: CASSPWTGWDIQYF; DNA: TGTGCCAGCAGCCCATGGACAGGGTGGGACATTCAGTACTTC
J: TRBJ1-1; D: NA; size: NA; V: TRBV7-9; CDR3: CASSLAAGRDTEAFF; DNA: TGTGCCAGCAGCTTAGCGGCAGGGCGGGACACTGAAGCTTTCTTT
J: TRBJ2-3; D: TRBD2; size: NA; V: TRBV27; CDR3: CASSSATSRFRTDTQYF; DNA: TGTGCCAGCAGTTCCGCGACTAGCAGATTTAGAACGGATACGCAGTATTTT
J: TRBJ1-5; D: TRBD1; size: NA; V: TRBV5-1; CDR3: CASKDRGRSQPQHF; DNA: TGCGCCAGCAAGGACAGGGGGCGTAGTCAGCCCCAGCATTTT
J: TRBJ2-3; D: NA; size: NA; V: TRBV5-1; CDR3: CASSLAAGAVTDTQYF; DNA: TGCGCCAGCAGCTTGGCGGCGGGGGCGGTCACAGATACGCAGTATTTT
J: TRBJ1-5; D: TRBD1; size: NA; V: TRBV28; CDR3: CASEIYRGSNQPQHF; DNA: TGTGCCAGCGAGATCTACAGGGGATCCAATCAGCCCCAGCATTTT
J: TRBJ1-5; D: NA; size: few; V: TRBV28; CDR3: CASRALRQPQHF; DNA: TGTGCCAGCAGAGCCCTACGGCAGCCCCAGCATTTT
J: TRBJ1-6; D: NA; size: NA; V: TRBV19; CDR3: CASSIRVGDTKNSPLHF; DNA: TGTGCCAGTAGTATCCGGGTCGGGGACACTAAAAATTCACCCCTCCACTTT
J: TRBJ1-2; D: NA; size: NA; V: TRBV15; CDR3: CATSRDSGLVGYTF; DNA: TGTGCCACCAGCAGAGATTCAGGATTAGTTGGCTACACCTTC
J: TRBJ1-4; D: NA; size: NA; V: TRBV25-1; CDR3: CASSDPGREKLFF; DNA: TGTGCCAGCAGTGATCCGGGCCGTGAAAAACTGTTTTTT
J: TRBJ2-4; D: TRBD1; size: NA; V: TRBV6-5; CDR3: CASSPLDRAKNIQYF; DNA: TGTGCCAGCAGCCCACTGGACAGGGCCAAAAACATTCAGTACTTC
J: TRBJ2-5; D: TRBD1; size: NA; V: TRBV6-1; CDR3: CASSYRGLGETQYF; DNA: TGTGCCAGCTCGTACAGGGGGCTTGGAGAGACCCAGTACTTC
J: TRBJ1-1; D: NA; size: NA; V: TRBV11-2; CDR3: CASSFGQNTEAFF; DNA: TGTGCCAGCAGCTTTGGACAGAACACTGAAGCTTTCTTT
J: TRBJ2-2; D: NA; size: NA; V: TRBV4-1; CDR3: CASSQDRAVGTGELFF; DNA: TGCGCCAGCAGCCAAGATCGGGCAGTTGGGACCGGGGAGCTGTTTTTT
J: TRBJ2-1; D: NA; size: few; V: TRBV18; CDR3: CASSPLEENNEQFF; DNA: TGTGCCAGCTCACCTTTAGAAGAGAACAATGAGCAGTTCTTC
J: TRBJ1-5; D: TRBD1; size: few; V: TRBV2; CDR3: CASSGQGGNQPQHF; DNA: TGTGCCAGCAGTGGACAGGGAGGCAATCAGCCCCAGCATTTT
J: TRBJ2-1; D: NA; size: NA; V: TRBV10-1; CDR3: CASSESTGGADEQFF; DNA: TGCGCCAGCAGTGAGTCAACCGGCGGGGCAGATGAGCAGTTCTTC
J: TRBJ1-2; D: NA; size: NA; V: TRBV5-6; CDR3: CASSIGTKVGYTF; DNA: TGTGCCAGCAGCATAGGGACAAAGGTCGGCTACACCTTC
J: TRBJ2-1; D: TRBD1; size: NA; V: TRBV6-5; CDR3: CASSQDRGLNNEQFF; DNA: TGTGCCAGCAGTCAGGACAGGGGCTTAAACAATGAGCAGTTCTTC
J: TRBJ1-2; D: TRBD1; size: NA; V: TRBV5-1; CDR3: CASSFKTGDFGYGYTF; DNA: TGCGCCAGCAGCTTCAAAACAGGGGATTTTGGATATGGCTACACCTTC
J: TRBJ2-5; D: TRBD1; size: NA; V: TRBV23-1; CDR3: CASSHRETGISGTQYF; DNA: TGCGCCAGCAGTCATAGGGAGACAGGGATTTCGGGGACCCAGTACTTC
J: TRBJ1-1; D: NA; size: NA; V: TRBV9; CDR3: CASSPRETPMAFF; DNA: TGTGCCAGCAGCCCGAGGGAGACTCCGATGGCTTTCTTT
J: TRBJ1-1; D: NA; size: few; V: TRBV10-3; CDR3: CAISDVVGPDTEAFF; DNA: TGTGCCATCAGTGATGTTGTTGGTCCGGATACTGAAGCTTTCTTT
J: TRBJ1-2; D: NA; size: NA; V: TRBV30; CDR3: CAWRQQSYYGYTF; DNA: TGTGCCTGGAGACAGCAGTCTTACTATGGCTACACCTTC
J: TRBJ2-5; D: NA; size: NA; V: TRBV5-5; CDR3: CASSTRETQYF; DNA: TGTGCCAGCAGCACTCGCGAGACCCAGTACTTC
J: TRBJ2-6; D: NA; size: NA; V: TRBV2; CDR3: CATHSSGANVLTF; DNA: TGTGCCACTCATTCCTCTGGGGCCAACGTCCTGACTTTC
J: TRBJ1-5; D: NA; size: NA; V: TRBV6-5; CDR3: CASSLVAGNQPQHF; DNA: TGTGCCAGCAGCTTAGTCGCTGGCAATCAGCCCCAGCATTTT
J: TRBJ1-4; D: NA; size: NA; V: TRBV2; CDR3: CASSEVETGEKLFF; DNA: TGTGCCAGCAGTGAAGTAGAGACCGGAGAAAAACTGTTTTTT
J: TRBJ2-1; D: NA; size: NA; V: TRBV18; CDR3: CASSPPRGNEQFF; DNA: TGTGCCAGCTCACCACCGCGGGGCAATGAGCAGTTCTTC
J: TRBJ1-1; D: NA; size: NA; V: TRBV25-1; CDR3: CASSGYRNTEAFF; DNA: TGTGCCAGCAGTGGCTACAGGAACACTGAAGCTTTCTTT
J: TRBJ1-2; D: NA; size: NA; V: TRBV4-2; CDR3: CASSQVTGTIYGYTF; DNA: TGTGCCAGCAGCCAAGTTACCGGGACCATCTATGGCTACACCTTC
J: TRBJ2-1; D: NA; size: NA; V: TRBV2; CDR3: CASSEAQSSSYNEQFF; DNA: TGTGCCAGCAGTGAAGCTCAAAGTAGCTCCTACAATGAGCAGTTCTTC
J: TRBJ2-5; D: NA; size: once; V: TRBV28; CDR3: CASSQGTSQETQYF; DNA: TGTGCCAGCAGTCAAGGGACTTCCCAAGAGACCCAGTACTTC
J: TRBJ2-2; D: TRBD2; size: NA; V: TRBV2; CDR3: CASSEMAGGFTGELFF; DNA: TGTGCCAGCAGTGAAATGGCGGGGGGCTTCACCGGGGAGCTGTTTTTT
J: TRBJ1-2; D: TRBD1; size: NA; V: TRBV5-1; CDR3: CASSLGQGEGYTF; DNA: TGCGCCAGCAGCCTGGGACAGGGGGAGGGCTACACCTTC
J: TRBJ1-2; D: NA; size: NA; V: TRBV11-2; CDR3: CASSLEGLGGGYTF; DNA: TGTGCCAGCAGCTTAGAGGGACTGGGCGGTGGCTACACCTTC
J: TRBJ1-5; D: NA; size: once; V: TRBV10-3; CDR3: CAISGTGSNQPQHF; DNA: TGTGCCATCAGTGGAACAGGGAGCAATCAGCCCCAGCATTTT
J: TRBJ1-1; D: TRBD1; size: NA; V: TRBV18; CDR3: CASSGQGGNTEAFF; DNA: TGTGCCAGCTCAGGACAGGGGGGGAACACTGAAGCTTTCTTT